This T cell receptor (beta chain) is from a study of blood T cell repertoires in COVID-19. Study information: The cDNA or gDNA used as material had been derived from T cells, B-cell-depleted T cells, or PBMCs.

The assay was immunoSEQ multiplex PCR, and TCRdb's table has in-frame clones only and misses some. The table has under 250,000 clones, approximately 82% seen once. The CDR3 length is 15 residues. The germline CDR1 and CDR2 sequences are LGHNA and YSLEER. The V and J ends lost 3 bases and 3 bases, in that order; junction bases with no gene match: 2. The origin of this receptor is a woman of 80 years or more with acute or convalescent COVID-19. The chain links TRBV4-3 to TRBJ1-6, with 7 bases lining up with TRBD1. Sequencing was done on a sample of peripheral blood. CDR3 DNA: TGCGCCAGCAGCCAGGGACAGCTCTATAATTCACCCCTCCACTTT. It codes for CASSQGQLYNSPLHF.